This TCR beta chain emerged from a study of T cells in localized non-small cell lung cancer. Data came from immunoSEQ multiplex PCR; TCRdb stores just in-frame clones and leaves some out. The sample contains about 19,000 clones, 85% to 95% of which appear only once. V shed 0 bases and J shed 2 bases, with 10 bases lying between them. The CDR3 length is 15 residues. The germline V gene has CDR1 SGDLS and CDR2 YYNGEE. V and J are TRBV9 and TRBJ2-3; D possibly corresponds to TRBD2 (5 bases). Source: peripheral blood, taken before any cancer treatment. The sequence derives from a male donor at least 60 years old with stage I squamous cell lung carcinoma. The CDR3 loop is CASSVGGLVTDTQYF. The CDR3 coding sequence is TGTGCCAGCAGCGTAGGCGGGTTAGTCACAGATACGCAGTATTTT.